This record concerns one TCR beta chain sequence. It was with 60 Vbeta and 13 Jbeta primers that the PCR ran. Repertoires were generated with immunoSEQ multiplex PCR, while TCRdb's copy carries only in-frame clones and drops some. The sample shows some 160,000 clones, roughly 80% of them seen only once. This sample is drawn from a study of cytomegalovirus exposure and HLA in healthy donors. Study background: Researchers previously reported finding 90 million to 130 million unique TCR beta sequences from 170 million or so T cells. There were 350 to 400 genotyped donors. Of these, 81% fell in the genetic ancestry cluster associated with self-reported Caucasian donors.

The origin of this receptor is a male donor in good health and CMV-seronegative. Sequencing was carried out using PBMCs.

CDR3 in amino acids: CASNWNTEAFF. CDR3 sequence (DNA): TGTGCCAGTAACTGGAACACTGAAGCTTTCTTT. The J gene is TRBJ1-1, the V gene TRBV19, with D unclear. The V and J ends lost 7 bases and 1 base respectively, with 4 bases between them. Germline values: CDR1 LNHDA, CDR2 SQIVND (reference sequence). The CDR3 loop spans 11 amino acids.